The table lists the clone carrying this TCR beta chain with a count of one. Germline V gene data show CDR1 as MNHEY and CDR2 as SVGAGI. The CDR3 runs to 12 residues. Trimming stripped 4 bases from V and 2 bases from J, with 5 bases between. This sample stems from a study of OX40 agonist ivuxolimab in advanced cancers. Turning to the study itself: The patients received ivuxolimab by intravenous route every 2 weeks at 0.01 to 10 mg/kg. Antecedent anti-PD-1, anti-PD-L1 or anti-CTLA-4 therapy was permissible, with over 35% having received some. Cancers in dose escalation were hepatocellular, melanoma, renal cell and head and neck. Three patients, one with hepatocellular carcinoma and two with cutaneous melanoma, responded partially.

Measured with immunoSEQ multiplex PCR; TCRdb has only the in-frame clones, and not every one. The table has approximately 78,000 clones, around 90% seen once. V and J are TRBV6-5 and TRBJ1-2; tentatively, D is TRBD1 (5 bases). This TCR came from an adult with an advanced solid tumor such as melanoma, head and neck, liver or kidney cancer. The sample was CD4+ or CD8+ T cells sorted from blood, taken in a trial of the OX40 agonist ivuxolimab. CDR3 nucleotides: TGTGCCAGCAGTTCAGGGAACTATGGCTACACCTTC. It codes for CASSSGNYGYTF.